The present T cell receptor beta chain was sequenced within a study of immune heterogeneity within non-small cell lung tumors. Overall study: The tumors comprised several squamous cell carcinomas, around 11 non-squamous carcinomas and 1 not otherwise specified.

It was a multiplex PCR that amplified TCR beta CDR3, with 32 V and 13 J primers. TCRdb passed the multiplex PCR reads through MiXCR, listing each CDR3 protein once. The sample lists under 4,500 distinct CDR3 sequences; under 25% were seen once. The germline gives CDR1 MNHNS, CDR2 SASEGT. This CDR3 has 13 amino acids. The V end lost 10 bases, the J end lost 2 bases, and 12 bases lay between the germline ends. Genomic DNA from bulk tumor acted as the template, and about 600 ng was loaded per sample. Primary tumors were biopsied several times each, far apart, intraoperatively. These patients got curative surgery after being newly diagnosed with untreated non-small cell lung cancer. Curative-intent surgery was being performed on the donors, who were patients newly diagnosed with non-small cell lung cancer. Findings and caveats of the study: In tumor regions, T-cell clonality showed a moderate but significant correlation with local tumor mutational burden (R roughly 0.37). Both recurring identical dominant CDR3 beta clonotypes and site-unique high-frequency clones were observed across tumor sites within a patient.

This clonotype is deemed medium-sized. Antigen: not known. The source is a man in his 70s with non-small cell lung cancer. The chain uses TRBV6-1 and TRBJ1-5, with D possibly being TRBD1 (6 bases). Material for sequencing was lung tumor tissue. CDR3: CATRGWGNQPQHF. The CDR3 DNA reads as TGTGCCACCAGGGGTTGGGGCAATCAGCCCCAGCATTTT.